This note documents a single T cell receptor (beta chain) sequence. Its antigen is still unknown. This sample was taken from a study of CD8 T cells in Susac syndrome. Whole-study findings and limits: The study recognized that its TCR sequencing and HLA analysis covered a relatively small number of individuals.

An amount of RNA that ranged from roughly 0.5 to 1 ug was reverse transcribed with random hexamers. Multiplex PCR with immunoSEQ amplified the TCR beta CDR3 across 54 Vbeta and 13 Jbeta. MiXCR, applied by TCRdb to the immunoSEQ multiplex PCR reads, yields one record per CDR3 protein. The table shows roughly 120,000 distinct CDR3 sequences, with approximately 96% occurring only once. Through negative isolation, CD4+ and CD8+ T cells were obtained, while TEMRA cells were enriched using FACS. Sequences were obtained from CD4+ T cells from PBMCs. The clonotype originates from a human donor in good health.

The CDR3 is CASSLTFLLGNEQFF. The CDR3 bases are TGTGCCAGCAGCTTGACATTTCTCCTTGGGAATGAGCAGTTCTTC. The chain carries TRBV5-6 and TRBJ2-1; the D is unclear. Germline V gene lookup returns CDR1 SGHDT and CDR2 YYEEEE. The CDR3 has 15 amino acids. V lost 1 base and J 7 bases, leaving 15 bases between the germline ends. The full variable domain, with the rest looked up from reference TRBV5-6 and TRBJ2-1, is DAGVTQSPTHLIKTRGQQVTLRCSPKSGHDTVSWYQQALGQGPQFIFQYYEEEERQRGNFPDRFSGHQFPNYSSELNVNALLLGDSALYLCASSLTFLLGNEQFFGPGTRLTVL.